The rows below give T cell receptor beta chains drawn from one sample of a study of cytomegalovirus exposure and HLA in healthy donors. Method: immunoSEQ multiplex PCR; TCRdb's copy keeps in-frame clones and lacks some. The sample has about 190,000 clones; approximately 87% are singletons. Sequenced input: PBMCs. The receptors come from a man aged 25 to 40 in good health and CMV-seronegative. CDR3s include the opening cysteine and the closing phenylalanine or tryptophan. A D gene is named only where the DNA matches it firmly. Clone size is given for some rows only: seen once, a few or many times, or a class if the clone is expanded.

clone size,V gene,J gene,D gene,CDR3 length,CDR3 protein,CDR3 DNA
NA,TRBV2,TRBJ2-7,NA,14,CASSGSRGPYEQYF,TGTGCCAGCAGTGGTAGTAGGGGCCCTTACGAGCAGTACTTC
NA,TRBV7-9,TRBJ2-7,NA,12,CASSLGAYEQYF,TGTGCCAGCAGCTTAGGGGCTTACGAGCAGTACTTC
NA,TRBV6-5,TRBJ1-5,TRBD1,14,CASSRGTGGQPQHF,TGTGCCAGCAGCCGTGGGACAGGGGGCCAGCCCCAGCATTTT
NA,TRBV7-9,TRBJ2-1,NA,13,CASSTYSTNEQFF,TGTGCCAGCAGCACCTATAGCACCAATGAGCAGTTCTTC
NA,TRBV5-4,TRBJ1-1,NA,15,CASSWEGIKNTEAFF,TGTGCCAGCAGTTGGGAGGGGATTAAGAACACTGAAGCTTTCTTT
NA,TRBV2,TRBJ2-5,NA,15,CASSEEGGGWETQYF,TGTGCCAGCAGTGAAGAAGGGGGGGGATGGGAGACCCAGTACTTC
NA,TRBV9,TRBJ2-7,TRBD2,15,CASSVEPQGGYEQYF,TGTGCCAGCAGCGTAGAGCCGCAGGGAGGGTACGAGCAGTACTTC
NA,TRBV5-1,TRBJ2-7,NA,14,CASRFGGSSYEQYF,TGCGCCAGCAGGTTCGGCGGAAGCTCCTACGAGCAGTACTTC
few,TRBV19,TRBJ2-2,TRBD2,16,CASSPGGSANTGELFF,TGTGCCAGTAGCCCCGGGGGGTCTGCGAACACCGGGGAGCTGTTTTTT
NA,TRBV5-1,TRBJ2-7,NA,13,CASSLARDYEQYF,TGCGCCAGCAGCTTGGCCAGGGACTACGAGCAGTACTTC
NA,TRBV4-3,TRBJ1-6,NA,15,CASSQDRGPRSPLHF,TGCGCCAGCAGCCAAGATCGAGGTCCCCGATCACCCCTCCACTTT
NA,TRBV7-9,TRBJ2-5,TRBD1,14,CASTAQGEKETQYF,TGTGCCAGCACGGCGCAGGGGGAGAAAGAGACCCAGTACTTC
NA,TRBV27,TRBJ2-1,TRBD1,15,CASRQGAGSYNEQFF,TGTGCCAGCCGGCAGGGGGCCGGGTCCTACAATGAGCAGTTCTTC
NA,TRBV2,TRBJ2-3,NA,11,CASIFSDTQYF,TGTGCCAGCATATTTTCAGATACGCAGTATTTT
NA,TRBV5-4,TRBJ2-3,TRBD1,14,CASSPGTAVGTQYF,TGTGCCAGCAGCCCAGGGACAGCGGTAGGGACGCAGTATTTT
NA,TRBV6-6,TRBJ1-1,NA,11,CASSSSGEAFF,TGTGCCAGCAGTTCTAGCGGTGAAGCTTTCTTT
NA,TRBV15,TRBJ2-7,TRBD1,17,CATSRTPAGGSSYEQYF,TGTGCCACCAGCAGAACGCCAGCAGGGGGTAGCTCCTACGAGCAGTACTTC
NA,TRBV18,TRBJ1-1,TRBD1,15,CASSPAGTGNTEAFF,TGTGCCAGCTCACCAGCCGGGACAGGAAACACTGAAGCTTTCTTT
NA,TRBV11-2,TRBJ2-2,NA,13,CASSPAGPGELFF,TGTGCCAGCAGCCCAGCAGGGCCCGGGGAGCTGTTTTTT
NA,TRBV11-2,TRBJ2-7,NA,16,CASRSAGAETSYEQYF,TGTGCCAGCAGGTCAGCCGGAGCGGAGACCTCCTACGAGCAGTACTTC
NA,TRBV4-1,TRBJ2-1,TRBD2,18,CASSHTTGLAGGQNEQFF,TGCGCCAGCAGCCACACGACTGGACTAGCGGGAGGGCAAAATGAGCAGTTCTTC